This TCR beta chain derives from a study of beta chain features in type 1 diabetes. This clone has more than one count but fewer than ten. Its antigen remains unidentified. With V trimmed by 4 bases and J by 3 bases, 6 bases remained unmatched. The CDR3 is 14 residues long. Per the germline V gene, CDR1 is SGHRS and CDR2 is YFSETQ. TCRB transcripts that were expressed got sequenced, as all of the isolated RNA had been reverse transcribed. Generated by immunoSEQ multiplex PCR, the TCRdb table keeps only in-frame clones and is missing some. This table has almost 350,000 clones, over 7% appearing once. Staining for CD45RO/CCR7/CD25/CD127/CD95/CD27 allowed sorting of CD4+ naive, central memory, regulatory and stem cell-like memory cells. Study results and limitations: Patients and controls would be equally affected if PCR favored shorter templates. Insertion counts at VDJ junctions were lower in type 1 diabetes patients, who also showed more deletions there. Among all four CD4+ subsets, Type 1 diabetes patients had TCRB CDR3s that were moderately but significantly shorter.

Source material: central memory CD4+ T cells from blood. This clonotype was sampled from a man younger than 40 with type 1 diabetes. The chain carries TRBV5-1 and TRBJ1-1, with 7 bases that match TRBD1. The CDR3 protein is CASSPGTAYTEAFF. The CDR3 bases are TGCGCCAGCAGCCCCGGGACAGCTTACACTGAAGCTTTCTTT.